The next 32 T cell receptor beta chains were all read from a single sample in a study of tumour-infiltrating T cells in Burkitt lymphoma. Profiled with immunoSEQ multiplex PCR; TCRdb holds only in-frame clones, not every one. The sample lists thousands of clones, approximately 60% occurring once. The source material was tumor tissue. These receptors all stem from a human donor with diffuse large B-cell lymphoma.

The rearrangement links TRBV19 to TRBJ2-3, with D uncertain. CDR1 is LNHDA and CDR2 is SQIVND in the germline V gene (reference sequence). CDR3 length equals 14 residues. V dropped 3 bases and J dropped 2 bases, with 9 bases sitting between them. In DNA form, the CDR3 reads TGTGCCAGTAGTATTTCTCTACCCACAGATACGCAGTATTTT. It codes for CASSISLPTDTQYF. Supplemented by reference TRBV19 and TRBJ2-3, the full variable domain reads DGGITQSPKYLFRKEGQNVTLSCEQNLNHDAMYWYRQDPGQGLRLIYYSQIVNDFQKGDIAEGYSVSREKKESFPLTVTSAQKNPTAFYLCASSISLPTDTQYFGPGTRLTVL.

This rearrangement joins TRBV30 to TRBJ1-6; TRBD1 is a possible D gene (6 bases). Trimming left V 0 bases short and J 14 bases short, with 29 bases between. CDR3 length: 18 residues. The germline CDR1 and CDR2 sequences are GTSNPN and SVGIG (reference sequence). CDR3 loop: CAWSVPRQAVWGYLSLHF. In nucleotides, the CDR3 is TGTGCCTGGAGTGTACCCCGACAGGCGGTATGGGGATATCTTTCCCTCCACTTT.

This clone was counted once. The chain combines TRBV27 with TRBJ1-1; D might be TRBD1 (5 bases). The V gene lost 0 bases and the J gene lost 4 bases, with 9 bases spanning the gap. The CDR3 covers 14 residues. Germline V lookup: CDR1 MNHEY, CDR2 SMNVEV (reference sequence). The CDR3 nucleotides read TGTGCCAGCAGTTTATCGAGGGGTTTCACTGAAGCTTTCTTT. Translating it yields CASSLSRGFTEAFF.

This chain connects TRBV15 to TRBJ1-3; D perhaps matches TRBD1 (6 bases). This CDR3 has 14 amino acids. The germline CDR1 and CDR2 sequences are LNHNV and YYDKDF (reference sequence). The V and J ends lost 9 bases and 0 bases respectively, with 12 bases between them. The CDR3 sequence: CATQGRSSGNTIYF. In nucleotides, the CDR3 is TGTGCCACTCAGGGGAGGTCCTCTGGAAACACCATATATTTT.

The rearrangement joins TRBV7-9 to TRBJ1-1, with a weak D call TRBD1 (5 bases). The germline CDR1 and CDR2 sequences are SEHNR and FQNEAQ (reference sequence). Trimming took 7 bases from V and 3 from J, leaving 12 bases between them. This CDR3 region has 13 residues. CDR3 in DNA: TGTGCCAGCAACCAAGCAGGGCACACTGAAGCTTTCTTT. This encodes CASNQAGHTEAFF.

V gene TRBV7-9 combines with J gene TRBJ2-7, with 9 positions matching TRBD2. With 5 bases clipped from V and 0 bases from J, the junction kept 5 bases outside the gene matches. In germline, CDR1 is SEHNR, CDR2 FQNEAQ (reference sequence). The CDR3 is made up of 15 amino acids. As DNA, the CDR3 is TGTGCCAGCAGCGCGCGGGGGGGGAGCTCCTACGAGCAGTACTTC. Translation gives CASSARGGSSYEQYF.

The rearrangement uses TRBV29-1 and TRBJ2-1, with D hard to call. The CDR3 runs to 12 residues. Germline lookup yields CDR1 SQVTM and CDR2 ANQGSEA. The CDR3 DNA sequence: TGCAGTTGTGGGAAGAACTACAATGAGCAGTTCTTC. This encodes CSCGKNYNEQFF.

Only a few counts were recorded for this clone. The genes are TRBV7-9 and TRBJ1-1; no clear D gene. Germline lookup yields CDR1 SEHNR and CDR2 FQNEAQ (reference sequence). The CDR3 contains 13 residues. The V gene lost 5 bases and the J gene lost 6 bases, with 13 bases spanning the gap. In nucleotides, the CDR3 is TGTGCCAGCAGCCGTCCGGTAGTTCCTGAAGCTTTCTTT. Its protein product is CASSRPVVPEAFF.

The chain links TRBV18 to TRBJ1-3; tentative D call: TRBD1 (5 bases). Germline loops: CDR1 KGHSH, CDR2 LQKENI. The V gene lost 3 bases and the J gene lost 4 bases, with 10 bases spanning the gap. The CDR3 runs 14 residues. CDR3 region: CASSPGDGGNTIYF. The CDR3 nucleotides read TGTGCCAGCTCACCGGGGGATGGAGGAAACACCATATATTTT.

The V and J genes are TRBV7-9 and TRBJ1-2; 7 bases map to TRBD1. Germline lookup yields CDR1 SEHNR and CDR2 FQNEAQ (reference sequence). This CDR3 has 14 residues. The junction had 11 bases not matched to a gene; V was cut back by 5 bases and J by 8 bases. The CDR3 DNA reads as TGTGCCAGCAGCCTAACAGGGGAGGTAAAGGGCTACACCTTC. Residues: CASSLTGEVKGYTF.

The V and J genes are TRBV21-1 and TRBJ1-5; the table assigns TRBD1, which was not confirmed against the DNA. TRBV21-1 is assigned pseudogene status. This CDR3 region has 15 residues. In DNA, the CDR3 is TGTGCCAGCAGCGACCTGACAGAAAGCAATCAGCCCCAGCATTTT. It yields the protein CASSDLTESNQPQHF.

The chain employs TRBV5-1 and TRBJ1-4, with TRBD1 matching 9 bases. This CDR3 region has 15 residues. After removal of 4 bases from V and 7 bases from J, the junction contained 8 bases not matched to a gene. In germline, CDR1 is SGHRS, CDR2 YFSETQ. CDR3: CASSATGGVGEKLFF. CDR3 DNA sequence: TGCGCCAGCAGCGCCACAGGGGGCGTGGGTGAAAAACTGTTTTTT.

The chain is built from TRBV10-3 and TRBJ2-1, with 12 positions matching TRBD1. This CDR3 contains 14 residues. Per the germline V gene, CDR1 is ENHRY and CDR2 is SYGVKD. Losses at the gene ends were 9 bases for V and 8 bases for J; bases not matched to a gene: 8. CDR3 nucleotides: TGTGCCATTAATACCGGGACAGGGGGCCATGAGCAGTTCTTC. It codes for CAINTGTGGHEQFF.

The chain combines TRBV15 with TRBJ1-3; no firm D call. V shed 1 base and J shed 0 bases, with 10 bases lying between them. Germline V gene sequence: CDR1 LNHNV, CDR2 YYDKDF (reference sequence). This CDR3 spans 16 amino acids. The DNA for the CDR3 is TGTGCCACCAGCAGAGGAAGGACCTCCTCTGGAAACACCATATATTTT. It specifies CATSRGRTSSGNTIYF. The variable domain in full, with the rest retrieved from reference TRBV15 and TRBJ1-3, is DAMVIQNPRYQVTQFGKPVTLSCSQTLNHNVMYWYQQKSSQAPKLLFHYYDKDFNNEADTPDNFQSRRPNTSFCFLDIRSPGLGDTAMYLCATSRGRTSSGNTIYFGEGSWLTVV.

The rearrangement links TRBV4-1 to TRBJ2-2; no firm D call. Germline V lookup: CDR1 MGHRA, CDR2 YSYEKL. The CDR3 is made up of 12 amino acids. The V end was cut by 0 bases, the J end by 7 bases, with 3 bases between. The chain's CDR3 is CASSQEVGELFF. CDR3 coding DNA: TGCGCCAGCAGCCAAGAGGTCGGGGAGCTGTTTTTT.

This clone is labeled as large (0.1 to 1%). This chain joins TRBV7-9 and TRBJ1-1; D not certain. The CDR3 consists of 13 residues. CDR1 and CDR2 from the germline V gene are SEHNR and FQNEAQ (reference sequence). V lost 3 bases and J lost 7, with 12 bases in between. The CDR3 reads CASSFRARDEAFF. CDR3 sequence (DNA): TGTGCCAGCAGCTTCCGGGCACGGGATGAAGCTTTCTTT.

The rearrangement joins TRBV5-1 to TRBJ2-1; 9 bases fit TRBD2. CDR3 length: 16 residues. V lost 2 bases, J lost 8 bases, and 11 bases stayed unmatched. Germline CDR1 SGHRS, CDR2 YFSETQ. CDR3 region: CASSLTSSGGMYEQFF. In DNA form, the CDR3 reads TGCGCCAGCAGCTTAACTTCAAGCGGGGGGATGTATGAGCAGTTCTTC.

This rearrangement joins TRBV4-2 to TRBJ2-7, with D tentatively TRBD1 or TRBD2 (5 bases each). There are 14 residues in the CDR3. The germline V gene encodes CDR1 LGHNA and CDR2 YNFKEQ. V lost 1 base and J lost 9, with 16 bases in between. CDR3 nucleotide sequence: TGTGCCAGCAGCCAAGGCGGTTCCGGGGACGGGCAGTACTTC. This sequence encodes CASSQGGSGDGQYF.

This chain connects TRBV5-4 to TRBJ2-1; TRBD2 matches at 11 bases. The V gene's germline CDR1 is SGHNT and CDR2 YYREEE (reference sequence). V trimming: 4 bases; J trimming: 1 base; junction bases outside the gene matches: 4. The CDR3 spans 16 residues. CDR3 region: CASSRLAGQSYNEQFF. The CDR3 DNA reads TGTGCCAGCAGCCGACTAGCGGGACAGTCCTACAATGAGCAGTTCTTC.

The chain joins TRBV4-1 to TRBJ2-6, with D maybe TRBD1 (6 bases). Trimming took 5 bases from V and 2 from J, leaving 13 bases between them. This CDR3 region has 16 residues. Germline loops: CDR1 MGHRA, CDR2 YSYEKL. CDR3 bases: TGCGCCAGCAGCGAACAGGGAGTAGCTGGGGCCAACGTCCTGACTTTC. This sequence encodes CASSEQGVAGANVLTF.

The chain employs TRBV30 and TRBJ1-2; D uncertain. Germline loops: CDR1 GTSNPN, CDR2 SVGIG (reference sequence). The CDR3 is made up of 13 amino acids. V lost 3 bases, J lost 4 bases, and 12 bases lay in between. DNA of the CDR3: TGTGCCTGGAGGGTCCCCCCATTCTATGGCTACACCTTC. Translating it yields CAWRVPPFYGYTF.

This sequence joins TRBV5-1 and TRBJ1-3; D remains ambiguous. Between the trimmed V and J ends, which lost 0 bases and 0 bases, there was a span of 7 bases. The CDR3 is 15 amino acids. From germline, CDR1 is SGHRS and CDR2 YFSETQ. The CDR3 sequence is CASSLGGNSGNTIYF. The CDR3 nucleotides are TGCGCCAGCAGCTTGGGAGGCAACTCTGGAAACACCATATATTTT.

This clone showed up just a few times. The chain couples TRBV6-5 to TRBJ2-1, with no clear D. Germline V CDR1 and CDR2: MNHEY, SVGAGI. This CDR3 is 14 amino acids long. The V end lost 6 bases, the J end lost 7 bases, and 16 bases lay between the germline ends. CDR3 in DNA: TGTGCCAGCAGACCGGGTCTCTACGCTAATGAGCAGTTCTTC. It specifies CASRPGLYANEQFF.

This clone was detected a few times. This chain joins TRBV6-1 and TRBJ1-1; D unclear. The CDR3 is 12 amino acids. Germline lookup yields CDR1 MNHNS and CDR2 SASEGT. V lost 5 bases and J 11 bases, leaving 15 bases between the germline ends. The CDR3 is CASSYTLPGAFF. For the CDR3, the DNA is TGTGCCAGCAGTTATACGTTGCCGGGGGCTTTCTTT.

The rearrangement joins TRBV11-2 to TRBJ2-3; the D gene is possibly TRBD1 (6 bases). The length of the CDR3 is 14 residues. Per the germline V gene, CDR1 is SGHAT and CDR2 is FQNNGV. V was shortened by 0 bases and J by 6 bases, with 10 bases between the two germline ends. The CDR3 protein is CASSLDLGADTQYF. CDR3 DNA: TGTGCCAGCAGCTTAGATCTGGGGGCTGATACGCAGTATTTT.

The genes are TRBV6-5 and TRBJ2-1; D uncertain. V lost 4 bases and J lost 7, with 17 bases in between. CDR3 length: 15 residues. The germline CDR1 and CDR2 sequences are MNHEY and SVGAGI. The CDR3 reads CASSSVFDGQNEQFF. CDR3 nucleotide sequence: TGTGCCAGCAGTTCAGTATTCGACGGCCAAAATGAGCAGTTCTTC.

V and J are TRBV14 and TRBJ2-7, with 8 positions matching TRBD1. The CDR3 sequence is 14 residues long. The trim removed 4 bases at V and 2 bases at J, leaving 4 bases unmatched. The germline CDR1 and CDR2 sequences are SGHDN and FVKESK. The DNA of the CDR3 is TGTGCCAGCAGCCCTAGGACAGGGCCCTACGAGCAGTACTTC. It yields the protein CASSPRTGPYEQYF.

This clone has only one observation. V and J are TRBV6-6 and TRBJ2-1; 7 positions agree with TRBD1. V lost 6 bases and J lost 2; bases outside the gene matches: 7. This CDR3 contains 15 residues. From germline, CDR1 is MNHNY and CDR2 SVGAGI (reference sequence). In DNA form, the CDR3 reads TGTGCCAGCAGACCGACCGGGACAGCCTACAATGAGCAGTTCTTC. Protein product: CASRPTGTAYNEQFF.

The count of this clone is one. The rearrangement joins TRBV6-5 to TRBJ2-7, with unresolved D. Germline CDR1 reads MNHEY; CDR2 reads SVGAGI. The CDR3 is made up of 13 amino acids. The germline V and J ends were trimmed by 2 bases and 0 bases, with 5 bases remaining between them. The CDR3 here is CASSYGPSYEQYF. In DNA, the CDR3 is TGTGCCAGCAGTTACGGGCCCTCCTACGAGCAGTACTTC.

V gene TRBV28 combines with J gene TRBJ1-2; 8 positions match TRBD1. The CDR3 covers 16 residues. The ends lost 4 bases at V and 6 bases at J; junction bases unmatched: 13. CDR1 MDHEN and CDR2 SYDVKM come from the germline V gene. The DNA of the CDR3 is TGTGCCAGCAGTTCCATTATGACAGGGGAGGTTCATGGCTACACCTTC. Encoded protein: CASSSIMTGEVHGYTF.

The V gene is TRBV5-5, the J gene TRBJ1-3; no definite D call. V lost 2 bases and J 0 bases, leaving 9 bases between the germline ends. The CDR3 has 15 amino acids. Looked up from germline, CDR1 is SGHKS and CDR2 is YYEKEE (reference sequence). As DNA, the CDR3 is TGTGCCAGCAGCTTATCGGACCGCTCTGGAAACACCATATATTTT. Protein: CASSLSDRSGNTIYF. The whole variable domain, filled in from reference TRBV5-5 and TRBJ1-3, reads DAGVTQSPTHLIKTRGQQVTLRCSPISGHKSVSWYQQVLGQGPQFIFQYYEKEERGRGNFPDRFSARQFPNYSSELNVNALLLGDSALYLCASSLSDRSGNTIYFGEGSWLTVV.

This clone was found a few times. The CDR3 loop reads CASSLGVQPQHF. DNA of the CDR3: TGTGCCAGCAGCTTAGGGGTCCAGCCCCAGCATTTT. This chain joins TRBV7-9 and TRBJ1-5; D uncertain. V lost 1 base and J lost 7, with 5 bases in between. Germline V lookup: CDR1 SEHNR, CDR2 FQNEAQ (reference sequence). The CDR3 totals 12 residues.